This T cell receptor (beta chain) is drawn from a study of cytomegalovirus exposure and HLA in healthy donors. The study's findings and limits: Confirmation in vitro established that three CMV-associated chains were specific for CMV antigens. Some public TCRs appeared in many individuals, while most sequences were rare. It was reported that the classifier diagnosed cytomegalovirus status with high specificity and sensitivity in both the original and validation cohorts.

The data were produced by immunoSEQ multiplex PCR, yet TCRdb's version contains in-frame clones alone and is incomplete. The sample consists of fewer than 200,000 clones, about 89% of them appearing once. Among the roughly 120 subjects of the validation cohort, separate from the roughly 600-subject first cohort, were the donors. CDR1 is SGHRS, CDR2 YFSETQ, per germline. Trimming removed 7 bases at V and 0 bases at J, with 17 bases between. CDR3 length equals 16 residues. A note on this clone: The antigen remains unidentified.

This clonotype was obtained from a man aged 25 to 40 in good health and CMV-seropositive. The chain carries TRBV5-1 and TRBJ2-1; TRBD1 might be the D (6 bases). Sequenced sample: PBMCs. CDR3 region: CASFETGYSSYNEQFF. CDR3 bases: TGCGCCAGCTTCGAGACAGGCTATAGCTCCTACAATGAGCAGTTCTTC.